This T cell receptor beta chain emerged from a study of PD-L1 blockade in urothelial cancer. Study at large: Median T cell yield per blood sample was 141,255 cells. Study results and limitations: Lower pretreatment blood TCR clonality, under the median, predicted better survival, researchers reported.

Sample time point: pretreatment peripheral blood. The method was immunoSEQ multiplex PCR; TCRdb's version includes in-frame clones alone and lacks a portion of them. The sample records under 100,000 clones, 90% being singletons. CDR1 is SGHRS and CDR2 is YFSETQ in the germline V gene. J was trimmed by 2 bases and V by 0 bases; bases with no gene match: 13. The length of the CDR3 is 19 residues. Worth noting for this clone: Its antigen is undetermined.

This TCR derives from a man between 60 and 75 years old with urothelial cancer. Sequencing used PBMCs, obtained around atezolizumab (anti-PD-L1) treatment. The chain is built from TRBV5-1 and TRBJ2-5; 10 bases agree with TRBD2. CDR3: CASSLGSGGLASGQETQYF. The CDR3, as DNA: TGCGCCAGCAGCTTGGGTAGCGGGGGGCTGGCTTCTGGTCAAGAGACCCAGTACTTC.